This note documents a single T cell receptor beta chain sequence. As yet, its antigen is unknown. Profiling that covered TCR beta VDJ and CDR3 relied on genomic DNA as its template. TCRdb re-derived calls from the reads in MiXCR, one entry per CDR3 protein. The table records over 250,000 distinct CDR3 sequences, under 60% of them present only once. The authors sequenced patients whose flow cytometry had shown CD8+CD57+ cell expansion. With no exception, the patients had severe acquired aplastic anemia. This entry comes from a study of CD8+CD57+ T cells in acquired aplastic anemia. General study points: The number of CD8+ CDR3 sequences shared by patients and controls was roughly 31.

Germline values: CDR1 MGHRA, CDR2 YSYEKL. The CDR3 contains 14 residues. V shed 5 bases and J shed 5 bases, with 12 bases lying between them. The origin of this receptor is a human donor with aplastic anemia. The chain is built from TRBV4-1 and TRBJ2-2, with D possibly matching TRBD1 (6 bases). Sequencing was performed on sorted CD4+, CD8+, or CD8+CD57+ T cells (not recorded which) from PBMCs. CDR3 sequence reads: CASSGIGGTGELFF. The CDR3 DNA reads TGCGCCAGCAGCGGAATAGGGGGAACCGGGGAGCTGTTTTTT.